This T cell receptor beta chain originates from a study of T cell responses to AZD1222 COVID-19 vaccine. Points on this clone: The target antigen is unknown.

Second-dose timings of about 4 or about 12 weeks were pooled. The CDR3 consists of 12 residues. Germline V CDR1 and CDR2: SGDLS, YYNGEE. With 6 bases removed from V and 5 bases from J, the gap between germline ends came to 12 bases. Study results and caveats: Spike-specific TCR depth and breadth grew after two AZD1222 doses. At 160-218 and 743-854, vaccine-associated CD4 TCRs were dominant, and they spanned spike.

TCRdb keeps only in-frame clones here, not all; method: immunoSEQ multiplex PCR. The repertoire holds approximately 77,000 clones, with approximately 92% as singletons. The TCR originated in an adult who received the AZD1222 COVID-19 vaccine. The starting material was peripheral blood, obtained 28 days after the second AZD1222 dose. The chain is built from TRBV9 and TRBJ2-7; D possibly matches TRBD1 or TRBD2 (5 bases each). The CDR3 sequence is CASNRGADEQYF. The CDR3 DNA reads TGTGCCAGCAACAGAGGGGCTGACGAGCAGTACTTC.